This is a list of T cell receptor beta chains from one sample in a study of PD-1 blockade in classical Hodgkin lymphoma. TCRdb keeps only in-frame clones here, not all; method: immunoSEQ multiplex PCR. The sample gives approximately 26,000 clones, 65% to 80% of which show up once; about 8% is in the top ten. The sample here was peripheral blood mononuclear cells (PBMCs), taken before the second cycle of nivolumab. The source of these receptors is a human donor with classical Hodgkin lymphoma. Both conserved end residues are part of each CDR3. D genes are given only for firm matches. Part of the rows lack a size; the others show once, few, many or a class for expanded clones.

size: few; J: TRBJ2-7; V: TRBV4-3; D: .; CDR3: CASSQDPGLGLEQYF; DNA: TGCGCCAGCAGCCAAGATCCAGGGCTGGGTCTCGAGCAGTACTTC
size: .; J: TRBJ2-7; V: TRBV6-5; D: TRBD1; CDR3: CASSFQTGSFGYEQYF; DNA: TGTGCCAGCAGTTTTCAGACAGGGTCGTTTGGCTACGAGCAGTACTTC
size: few; J: TRBJ1-2; V: TRBV28; D: TRBD1; CDR3: CASSPPGTVYGYTF; DNA: TGTGCCAGCAGTCCCCCCGGGACAGTCTATGGCTACACCTTC
size: .; J: TRBJ2-7; V: TRBV6-1; D: .; CDR3: CASQPRLGADYEQYF; DNA: TGTGCCAGCCAGCCTCGGCTTGGGGCTGACTACGAGCAGTACTTC
size: .; J: TRBJ2-3; V: TRBV9; D: .; CDR3: CASSVPGHPTDTQYF; DNA: TGTGCCAGCAGCGTACCGGGACATCCCACAGATACGCAGTATTTT
size: .; J: TRBJ2-3; V: TRBV19; D: .; CDR3: CASTQRSITDTQYF; DNA: TGTGCCAGTACCCAGCGGAGTATCACAGATACGCAGTATTTT
size: large; J: TRBJ2-4; V: TRBV4-3; D: TRBD2; CDR3: CASSQDSGASGSSAKNIQYF; DNA: TGCGCCAGCAGCCAAGATTCCGGGGCTAGCGGGAGTTCAGCCAAAAACATTCAGTACTTC
size: .; J: TRBJ1-5; V: TRBV12-5; D: .; CDR3: CASGSGYSNQPQHF; DNA: TGTGCTAGTGGTTCGGGATATAGCAATCAGCCCCAGCATTTT
size: .; J: TRBJ2-7; V: TRBV6-1; D: TRBD1; CDR3: CASSELQGALEQYF; DNA: TGTGCCAGCAGTGAATTACAGGGGGCCCTCGAGCAGTACTTC
size: .; J: TRBJ2-1; V: TRBV28; D: .; CDR3: CASSLLGRDEQFF; DNA: TGTGCCAGCAGTTTACTAGGCAGGGACGAGCAGTTCTTC
size: .; J: TRBJ2-1; V: TRBV2; D: TRBD2; CDR3: CASSEAAGGPLYEQFF; DNA: TGTGCCAGCAGTGAAGCGGCGGGAGGGCCGCTTTATGAGCAGTTCTTC
size: once; J: TRBJ2-5; V: TRBV7-9; D: .; CDR3: CASSLGTQETQYF; DNA: TGTGCCAGCAGCCTTGGGACCCAAGAGACCCAGTACTTC
size: .; J: TRBJ2-5; V: TRBV4-1; D: .; CDR3: CASSQGGGLYQETQYF; DNA: TGCGCCAGCAGCCAAGGGGGGGGCCTGTACCAAGAGACCCAGTACTTC
size: .; J: TRBJ2-7; V: TRBV7-2; D: TRBD2; CDR3: CASSLGTSMSYEQYF; DNA: TGTGCCAGCAGCTTAGGGACTAGCATGTCCTACGAGCAGTACTTC
size: .; J: TRBJ1-1; V: TRBV9; D: TRBD1; CDR3: CASSVTGGDTEAFF; DNA: TGTGCCAGCAGCGTAACAGGGGGGGACACTGAAGCTTTCTTT
size: .; J: TRBJ2-3; V: TRBV9; D: .; CDR3: CASTPGLNTDTQYF; DNA: TGTGCCAGTACCCCGGGACTTAACACAGATACGCAGTATTTT
size: .; J: TRBJ2-1; V: TRBV28; D: TRBD2; CDR3: CASSLAGNYNEQFF; DNA: TGTGCCAGCAGCCTAGCGGGAAACTACAATGAGCAGTTCTTC
size: .; J: TRBJ1-2; V: TRBV6-5; D: TRBD1; CDR3: CASSSAGGIDYGYTF; DNA: TGTGCCAGCAGTTCGGCAGGGGGAATAGACTATGGCTACACCTTC
size: .; J: TRBJ2-1; V: TRBV11-2; D: TRBD2; CDR3: CASSLMTGGPDEQFF; DNA: TGTGCCAGCAGCTTAATGACGGGAGGGCCTGATGAGCAGTTCTTC
size: .; J: TRBJ1-1; V: TRBV28; D: .; CDR3: CASSFGDGDTEAFF; DNA: TGTGCCAGCAGTTTTGGGGACGGAGACACTGAAGCTTTCTTT
size: .; J: TRBJ1-5; V: TRBV6-6; D: .; CDR3: CASSFDYSNQPQHF; DNA: TGTGCCAGCAGTTTCGACTATAGCAATCAGCCCCAGCATTTT